The rows below give T cell receptor beta chains drawn from one sample of a study of blood T cell repertoires in COVID-19. Assay used: immunoSEQ multiplex PCR; TCRdb lists only in-frame clones, some missing. The sample shows 130,000 to 150,000 clones, approximately 83% of them seen only once. The sequenced sample consisted of peripheral blood. These receptors all stem from a woman in her sixties or seventies with COVID-19, enrolled during active disease. CDR3s leave out the opening cysteine and the closing phenylalanine or tryptophan.

V	J	length	CDR3
TRBV10-3	TRBJ2-7	11	AISSSGIGEQY
TRBV27	TRBJ1-6	14	ASSLSGIQGVSPLH
TRBV5-6	TRBJ1-4	11	ASSLNQGVELF
TRBV24-1	TRBJ2-5	11	ATGEGHQETQY
TRBV7-9	TRBJ2-1	13	ASTIGVAGGNEQF
TRBV6-5	TRBJ1-1	12	ASSLQGLATEAF
TRBV6-5	TRBJ2-7	11	ASSHRVSYEQY
TRBV19	TRBJ2-5	12	ASSTTGYQETQY
TRBV25-1	TRBJ1-6	12	ASSEIADNSPLH
TRBV11-3	TRBJ1-1	8	ASSRGKAF
TRBV24-1	TRBJ1-1	11	ATSDTDPTEAF
TRBV18	TRBJ2-7	13	ASSPFRDRGYEQY
TRBV15	TRBJ1-2	13	ATSRAPGQDYGYT
TRBV28	TRBJ2-1	13	ASSWILAGVSEQF
TRBV10-1	TRBJ2-1	13	ASSEVGGSYNEQF
TRBV3-1/TRBV3-2	TRBJ1-2	14	ASSANRGRGIYGYT
TRBV7-6	TRBJ1-1	15	ASSLALGGMGNTEAF
TRBV7-2	TRBJ1-1	13	ASSSRQAPNTEAF
TRBV7-3	TRBJ2-7	12	ASSLFGSSYEQY
TRBV6-2/TRBV6-3	TRBJ1-1	12	ASSSRTGSAEAF
TRBV5-1	TRBJ2-5	13	ASSSDLTGKETQY
TRBV5-1	TRBJ1-1	12	ASSPQGANTEAF
TRBV6-2/TRBV6-3	TRBJ2-1	12	ASSYSGTSREQF
TRBV3-1/TRBV3-2	TRBJ2-7	12	ASSQDIQGNEQY
TRBV3-1/TRBV3-2	TRBJ1-4	13	ASSLPTGANEKLF
TRBV6-5	TRBJ1-1	13	ASSYLDRVNTEAF
TRBV5-1	TRBJ2-3	13	ASSLDRGDTDTQY
TRBV7-6	TRBJ1-1	15	ASSQRDRTRGSTEAF
TRBV5-1	TRBJ1-3	11	ASTKSDGNTIY
TRBV30	TRBJ2-1	15	AWTPRALAGGRDEQF
TRBV15	TRBJ2-3	9	ATSEWELVY
TRBV7-6	TRBJ2-2	11	ASRKQGPGELF
TRBV9	TRBJ2-5	12	ASKPAGERETQY
TRBV6-6	TRBJ2-1	14	ASSSSLAGEGREQF
TRBV6-6	TRBJ2-7	14	ASSRKPGQESYEQY
TRBV7-3	TRBJ2-1	11	ASSFIRENEQF
TRBV7-2	TRBJ2-7	11	ASSFAGTYEQY
TRBV5-1	TRBJ2-1	12	ASSFVGGRNEQF
TRBV27	TRBJ1-2	17	ASSDRVGVSRSYNYGYT
TRBV29-1	TRBJ1-1	12	SVDRSGKDTEAF
TRBV15	TRBJ1-5	14	ATSTPPGYSNQPQH
TRBV30	TRBJ1-2	13	AWSEGTEANYGYT
TRBV30	TRBJ1-1	8	SLFDTEAF
TRBV11-3	TRBJ2-7	11	ASSLTAQYEQY
TRBV12-5	TRBJ1-2	17	ASGFPLADRQVTYYGYT
TRBV5-1	TRBJ2-1	14	ASSAERGFLYNEQF
TRBV7-9	TRBJ1-3	13	ASLNRANSGNTIY
TRBV11-3	TRBJ2-7	15	ASSYGGRRGTPGEQY
TRBV6-6	TRBJ1-5	12	ASSYRGADQPQH
TRBV4-1	TRBJ2-5	13	ASSQVTGDGETQY
TRBV5-4	TRBJ2-7	13	ASSSKRGGTYEQY
TRBV24-1	TRBJ2-3	13	ATSDLSTNTDTQY
TRBV5-5	TRBJ1-6	13	ASSSEDSENSPLH
TRBV7-9	TRBJ1-4	15	ASSLDRAGVTNEKLF
TRBV7-2	TRBJ1-1	14	ASSSRTKGANTEAF
TRBV19	TRBJ2-7	11	ASTPQWGDEQY
TRBV2	TRBJ2-7	8	ASSAYEQY
TRBV20-1	TRBJ1-6	12	SASSRGGNSPLH
TRBV29-1	TRBJ1-3	10	SVESSGNTIY
TRBV7-6	TRBJ2-3	16	ASSLAGGTGRHTDTQY